This T cell receptor (beta chain) was sequenced for a study of T cells after yellow fever vaccination. Study-wide results and limits: Faster peaking, at day 5 versus 15, marked a secondary response that was weaker. Primary-vaccination clones mostly resurfaced post-booster (around 95% CD4, 85% to 90% CD8). In FACS-sorted repertoires, abundant clonotypes from the bulk population could appear as contaminants.

This clonotype turned up a few times. What it binds is not known. TCRdb fed the 5' RACE reads into MiXCR, producing one record per CDR3 protein. The repertoire includes approximately 510,000 distinct CDR3 sequences, less than 25% of them detected once, and 15% to 20% sits in the top ten. The receptor was isolated from a young man who received the YFV17D yellow fever vaccine. The source material was PBMCs, sampled approximately 20 days after the first yellow fever vaccination.

CDR3 DNA: TGCGCCAGCAGCTATTTACAGGGGGCCGGGGAGCTGTTTTTT. Its protein product is CASSYLQGAGELFF. V usage is TRBV5-1 and J usage is TRBJ2-2; 8 nucleotides agree with TRBD1. Losses at the gene ends were 3 bases for V and 6 bases for J; bases not matched to a gene: 4. The CDR3 is 14 amino acids. CDR1 is SGHRS, CDR2 YFSETQ, per germline.